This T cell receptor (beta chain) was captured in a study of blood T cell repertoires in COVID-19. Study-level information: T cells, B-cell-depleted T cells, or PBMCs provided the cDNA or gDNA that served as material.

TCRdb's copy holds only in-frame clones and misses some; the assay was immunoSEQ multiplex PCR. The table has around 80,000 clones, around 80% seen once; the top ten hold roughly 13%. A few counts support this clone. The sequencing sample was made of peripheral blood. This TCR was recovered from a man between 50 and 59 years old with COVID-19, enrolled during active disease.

The CDR3 protein is CASSLLKETQYF. CDR3 bases: TGTGCCAGCAGCTTACTAAAGGAGACCCAGTACTTC. The chain recombines TRBV7-9 with TRBJ2-5; D gene uncertain. With 2 bases removed from V and 5 bases from J, the gap between germline ends came to 6 bases. The CDR3 has 12 residues. Germline V gene lookup returns CDR1 SEHNR and CDR2 FQNEAQ (reference sequence).